This TCR beta chain is from a study of blood T cells in healthy people across ages. Caucasian individuals from Russia who were healthy and aged about 6 to 95 acted as donors. The total RNA that was extracted per sample amounted to at least 5 micrograms. V was cut by 2 bases and J by 0 bases, with 9 bases left in between. This CDR3 is 14 amino acids long. Germline V gives CDR1 SGDLS, CDR2 YYNGEE. This clonotype was observed a handful of times. PCR was performed a second time for about 6 to 11 cycles using a sample-barcoded 5' primer and a J-beta primer mix. Tags on each cDNA molecule came from a template-switch adaptor with 12 random nucleotides. TCRdb re-called the 5' RACE reads through MiXCR, storing one row per CDR3 protein. Among about 1 million distinct CDR3 sequences listed, approximately 25% were seen once. This sample also belongs to another study, concerning T cells of mothers and their children. That study adds: Donors were three healthy Caucasian mothers and their six children.

The sequence derives from a girl aged 2 to 10 in good health. The chain employs TRBV9 and TRBJ2-7, with no clear D. Sequencing was carried out using blood. CDR3 in amino acids: CASSVDGTSYEQYF. The CDR3 DNA reads TGTGCCAGCAGCGTCGACGGCACCTCCTACGAGCAGTACTTC.